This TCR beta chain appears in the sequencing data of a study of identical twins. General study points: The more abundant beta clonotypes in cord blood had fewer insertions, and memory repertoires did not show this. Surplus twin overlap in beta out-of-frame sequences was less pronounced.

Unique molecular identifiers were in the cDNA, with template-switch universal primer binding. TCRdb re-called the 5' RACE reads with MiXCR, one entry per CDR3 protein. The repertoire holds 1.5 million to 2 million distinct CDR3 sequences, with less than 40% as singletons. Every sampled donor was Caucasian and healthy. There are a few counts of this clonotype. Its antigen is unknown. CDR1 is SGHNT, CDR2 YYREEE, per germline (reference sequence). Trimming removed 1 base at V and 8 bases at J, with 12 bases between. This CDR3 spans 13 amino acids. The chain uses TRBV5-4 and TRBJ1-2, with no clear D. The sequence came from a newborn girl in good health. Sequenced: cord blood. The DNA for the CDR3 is TGTGCCAGCAGCTTGTCCGCGGAACGCGGCTACACCTTC. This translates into CASSLSAERGYTF.